These 27 T cell receptor beta chains were all obtained from the same sample, sequenced in a study of lymphopenia after photon versus proton radiotherapy. Sequencing was performed with immunoSEQ multiplex PCR; in TCRdb, only in-frame clones are kept and a portion is missing. The data contain 60,000 to 75,000 clones, around 87% of them singletons. Sequenced here: peripheral blood, sampled from a patient treated with photon-based radiotherapy. The source is a middle-aged man with gastric cancer.

This rearrangement joins TRBV2 to TRBJ2-5; D perhaps matches TRBD2 (6 bases). The CDR3 is 15 residues long. The germline CDR1 and CDR2 sequences are SNHLY and FYNNEI. Trimming shortened V by 7 bases and J by 4 bases, and 19 bases separated the two germline ends. CDR3 nucleotide sequence: TGTGCCAGCAACCCCGGACTGGGGCGGGGAGAGACCCAGTACTTC. This translates into CASNPGLGRGETQYF.

This clone was recorded a few times. The J gene is TRBJ2-7, the V gene TRBV7-6; possibly TRBD1 for D (6 bases). Trimming removed 4 bases at V and 2 bases at J, with 9 bases between. Germline CDR1 is SGHVS and CDR2 is FNYEAQ. The length of the CDR3 is 13 residues. The CDR3 nucleotides are TGTGCCAGCAGCTCGCGGACAGCCTACGAGCAGTACTTC. As protein: CASSSRTAYEQYF.

The chain is built from TRBV30 and TRBJ2-5; D not resolved. V was cut by 2 bases and J by 4 bases, with 11 bases left in between. The CDR3 runs 13 residues. Germline V gene sequence: CDR1 GTSNPN, CDR2 SVGIG (reference sequence). CDR3: CAWSTLVGETQYF. The CDR3 DNA sequence: TGTGCCTGGAGTACGTTGGTGGGAGAGACCCAGTACTTC.

V gene TRBV4-2 combines with J gene TRBJ1-3; D is ambiguous. V was pared by 4 bases and J by 0 bases, with 13 bases between. The length of the CDR3 is 16 residues. Germline V gene data show CDR1 as LGHNA and CDR2 as YNFKEQ. This CDR3 is CASSLMAGSSGNTIYF. In DNA, the CDR3 is TGTGCCAGCAGCCTTATGGCCGGCAGCTCTGGAAACACCATATATTTT.

With respect to this clone: The junction differs from germline at one of its ends, possibly a read error. This chain uses TRBV11-1 with TRBJ1-2, with D perhaps TRBD1 (6 bases). The CDR3 covers 11 residues. Germline V CDR1 and CDR2: SGHAT, FQDESV (reference sequence). The CDR3 reads CASSLAGTGFF. The DNA of the CDR3 is TGTGCCAGCAGCTTAGCGGGAACAGGGTTCTTC.

The rearrangement joins TRBV21-1 to TRBJ2-2. TRBV21-1 is a listed pseudogene. The CDR3 loop spans 18 amino acids. The chain's CDR3 is CASSKAGWRGRSAGELFF. CDR3 DNA: TGTGCCAGCAGCAAAGCCGGGTGGAGGGGGAGAAGCGCCGGGGAGCTGTTTTTT.

The rearrangement uses TRBV7-8 and TRBJ2-2; D is tentatively TRBD1 or TRBD2 (5 bases each). CDR1 and CDR2 from the germline V gene are SGHVS and FQNEAQ. The CDR3 is made up of 15 amino acids. V lost 5 bases and J 4 bases, leaving 14 bases between the germline ends. The CDR3 bases are TGTGCCAGCAGCGCCCGGGACGCATCCACCGGGGAGCTGTTTTTT. It yields the protein CASSARDASTGELFF. Full variable domain (remainder filled in from reference TRBV7-8 and TRBJ2-2): GAGVSQSPRYKVAKRGQDVALRCDPISGHVSLFWYQQALGQGPEFLTYFQNEAQLDKSGLPSDRFFAERPEGSVSTLKIQRTQQEDSAVYLCASSARDASTGELFFGEGSRLTVL.

This clone has only a few counts. V gene TRBV7-9 combines with J gene TRBJ2-2; D call uncertain. Between the trimmed V and J ends, which lost 2 bases and 6 bases, there was a span of 7 bases. Germline V gene lookup returns CDR1 SEHNR and CDR2 FQNEAQ (reference sequence). CDR3 length: 13 amino acids. CDR3: CASSLMVAGELFF. CDR3 bases: TGTGCCAGCAGCTTAATGGTTGCCGGGGAGCTGTTTTTT.

This clone was recorded only once. The gene calls are TRBV5-5 and TRBJ1-4; maybe TRBD1 (6 bases). Looked up from germline, CDR1 is SGHKS and CDR2 is YYEKEE (reference sequence). The CDR3 has 14 residues. The V and J ends lost 5 bases and 3 bases respectively, with 11 bases between them. CDR3 amino acids: CASSYRVSNEKLFF. The DNA for the CDR3 is TGTGCCAGCAGTTACAGGGTGTCTAATGAAAAACTGTTTTTT.

V usage is TRBV5-8 and J usage is TRBJ2-5; D remains unclear. Looked up from germline, CDR1 is SGHTS and CDR2 is YDEGEE. The V gene lost 1 base and the J gene lost 4 bases, with 11 bases spanning the gap. CDR3 size: 14 residues. CDR3 region: CASSLLKSRETQYF. CDR3 nucleotide sequence: TGTGCCAGCAGCTTGCTCAAGTCTCGAGAGACCCAGTACTTC.

This chain's CDR3 is CASSPGPNYGYTF. CDR3 sequence (DNA): TGTGCCAGCAGCCCGGGACCTAACTATGGCTACACCTTC. The gene calls are TRBV28 and TRBJ1-2, with TRBD1 as a possible D gene (5 bases). Germline V gene data show CDR1 as MDHEN and CDR2 as SYDVKM. Trimming took 6 bases from V and 0 from J, leaving 8 bases between them. The CDR3 has 13 residues.

A word on this clone: This specimen includes other DNA sequences encoding the same CDR3. The chain has TRBV5-1 and TRBJ1-1; D unresolved. The germline CDR1 and CDR2 sequences are SGHRS and YFSETQ. Between the trimmed V and J ends, which lost 1 base and 5 bases, there was a span of 9 bases. This CDR3 region has 13 residues. The DNA of the CDR3 is TGCGCCAGCAGCTTGTCGGGAGGAACTGAAGCTTTCTTT. Translation gives CASSLSGGTEAFF. The full variable domain, completed using reference TRBV5-1 and TRBJ1-1, is KAGVTQTPRYLIKTRGQQVTLSCSPISGHRSVSWYQQTPGQGLQFLFEYFSETQRNKGNFPGRFSGRQFSNSRSEMNVSTLELGDSALYLCASSLSGGTEAFFGQGTRLTVV.

This chain uses TRBV7-2 with TRBJ2-1; D gene unclear. The CDR3 has 14 residues. CDR1 and CDR2 (germline): SGHTA, FQGNSA. The V and J ends lost 5 bases and 3 bases respectively, with 11 bases between them. The CDR3 loop is CASSLPGVYNEQFF. Written as DNA, the CDR3 is TGTGCCAGCAGCCTACCGGGTGTCTACAATGAGCAGTTCTTC.

CDR3 sequence reads: CASSQDGASPTEAFF. The DNA for the CDR3 is TGCGCCAGCAGCCAAGATGGCGCCAGCCCAACTGAAGCTTTCTTT. The chain employs TRBV4-3 and TRBJ1-1, with unresolved D. With 0 bases removed from V and 5 bases from J, the gap between germline ends came to 13 bases. The germline CDR1 and CDR2 sequences are LGHNA and YSLEER. CDR3 size: 15 residues.

The chain recombines TRBV19 with TRBJ1-2; D ambiguous. This CDR3 contains 14 residues. V shed 0 bases and J shed 5 bases, with 10 bases lying between them. Germline values: CDR1 LNHDA, CDR2 SQIVND (reference sequence). The CDR3 sequence: CASSIDPRAYGYTF. CDR3 DNA: TGTGCCAGTAGTATAGACCCTCGGGCATATGGCTACACCTTC.

This sequence joins TRBV18 and TRBJ2-7; D call uncertain. The V end was cut by 2 bases, the J end by 0 bases, with 14 bases between. This CDR3 spans 16 amino acids. Germline V CDR1 and CDR2: KGHSH, LQKENI. CDR3 protein: CASSPSSKRSSYEQYF. The CDR3 nucleotides are TGTGCCAGCTCACCAAGCTCGAAACGAAGCTCCTACGAGCAGTACTTC.

V is TRBV30 and J is TRBJ2-7, with 11 bases fitting TRBD1. J gave up 2 bases and V 5 bases, and 8 bases lay outside the gene matches. This CDR3 has 15 residues. Germline V gene sequence: CDR1 GTSNPN, CDR2 SVGIG (reference sequence). CDR3 in amino acids: CAWGLRDRGTYEQYF. CDR3 sequence (DNA): TGTGCCTGGGGTCTCCGGGACAGGGGGACCTACGAGCAGTACTTC.

J is TRBJ1-1 and V is TRBV5-1; no firm D call. The germline V gene has CDR1 SGHRS and CDR2 YFSETQ. CDR3 length: 16 residues. Trimming took 0 bases from V and 1 from J, leaving 13 bases between them. The CDR3: CASSLESGLRNTEAFF. For the CDR3, the DNA is TGCGCCAGCAGCTTGGAGTCCGGGTTGAGGAACACTGAAGCTTTCTTT.

The CDR3 loop is CASSLKGGDTQYF. CDR3 nucleotide sequence: TGTGCCAGCAGCTTGAAGGGCGGAGATACGCAGTATTTT. The chain combines TRBV5-4 with TRBJ2-3; D is unclear. The CDR3 loop spans 13 amino acids. V lost 1 base and J 5 bases, leaving 8 bases between the germline ends. Germline CDR1 reads SGHNT; CDR2 reads YYREEE (reference sequence).

The chain links TRBV5-1 to TRBJ2-3; the D is unclear. The V end lost 9 bases, the J end lost 1 base, and 12 bases lay between the germline ends. Looked up from germline, CDR1 is SGHRS and CDR2 is YFSETQ. The CDR3 consists of 13 residues. This CDR3 is CATSIGRTDTQYF. The CDR3 coding sequence is TGCGCCACCTCGATAGGACGCACAGATACGCAGTATTTT.

This clone was observed once. The chain uses TRBV5-6 and TRBJ1-2; no clear D. V gave up 4 bases and J gave up 2 bases, with 9 bases separating them. Looked up from germline, CDR1 is SGHDT and CDR2 is YYEEEE. The CDR3 totals 13 residues. CDR3 in amino acids: CASSIGRNYGYTF. CDR3 sequence (DNA): TGTGCCAGCAGCATCGGACGGAACTATGGCTACACCTTC.

The chain carries TRBV19 and TRBJ1-1; a possible D gene is TRBD1 (5 bases). This CDR3 spans 12 amino acids. The V end lost 3 bases, the J end lost 10 bases, and 12 bases lay between the germline ends. The germline V gene encodes CDR1 LNHDA and CDR2 SQIVND (reference sequence). The CDR3 is CASSILEGPAFF. As DNA, the CDR3 is TGTGCCAGTAGTATTTTGGAGGGACCAGCTTTCTTT.

The rearrangement uses TRBV5-4 and TRBJ1-1; 9 positions match TRBD1. Germline-derived CDR1 and CDR2 are SGHNT and YYREEE (reference sequence). V gave up 5 bases and J gave up 1 base; unmatched junction bases: 3. The CDR3 is 14 amino acids. CDR3 nucleotide sequence: TGTGCCAGCAGGCGGGACAGGGAGAACACTGAAGCTTTCTTT. Translation gives CASRRDRENTEAFF. The entire variable domain, with the rest obtained from reference TRBV5-4 and TRBJ1-1, is as follows: ETGVTQSPTHLIKTRGQQVTLRCSSQSGHNTVSWYQQALGQGPQFIFQYYREEENGRGNFPPRFSGLQFPNYSSELNVNALELDDSALYLCASRRDRENTEAFFGQGTRLTVV.

V is TRBV30 and J is TRBJ2-7; D remains ambiguous. Germline-derived CDR1 and CDR2 are GTSNPN and SVGIG (reference sequence). The V and J ends lost 0 bases and 6 bases respectively, with 6 bases between them. This CDR3 contains 11 residues. DNA for the CDR3: TGTGCCTGGAGTGTACAGATCGAGCAGTACTTC. It encodes CAWSVQIEQYF.

This chain uses TRBV27 with TRBJ2-5; D is ambiguous. The CDR3 extends over 14 amino acids. V lost 1 base and J 1 base, leaving 7 bases between the germline ends. Germline V CDR1 and CDR2: MNHEY, SMNVEV (reference sequence). The CDR3 is CASSLFGLQETQYF. The CDR3 DNA reads TGTGCCAGCAGTTTATTCGGGCTCCAAGAGACCCAGTACTTC.

The genes are TRBV11-2 and TRBJ1-3; D is unclear. The germline V gene encodes CDR1 SGHAT and CDR2 FQNNGV. The V end was cut by 5 bases, the J end by 0 bases, with 17 bases between. This CDR3 is 17 amino acids long. The CDR3 loop is CASSQRTGRSSGNTIYF. For the CDR3, the DNA is TGTGCCAGCAGCCAACGGACGGGCAGGAGCTCTGGAAACACCATATATTTT.

This clone was found once. The CDR3 protein is CASSLGTGESNQPQHF. CDR3 DNA sequence: TGTGCCAGCAGCCTAGGGACAGGGGAAAGCAATCAGCCCCAGCATTTT. This rearrangement joins TRBV9 to TRBJ1-5; 10 bases line up with TRBD1. The V segment lost 4 bases and the J segment 1 base; nucleotides outside the gene matches: 5. CDR1 SGDLS and CDR2 YYNGEE come from the germline V gene. The CDR3 is 16 residues long.